A single sample is the source of the 22 T cell receptor beta chains below, sequenced in a study of T cell responses to AZD1222 COVID-19 vaccine. The data were produced by immunoSEQ multiplex PCR, yet TCRdb's version contains in-frame clones alone and is incomplete. Counted here are 72,000 or so clones, 90% occurring once; the ten biggest clones make up 4% to 5%. Sequences were derived from peripheral blood, sampled on day 0 of AZD1222 vaccination. These receptors were obtained from an adult in good health.

The rearrangement links TRBV6-5 to TRBJ2-1; D perhaps matches TRBD2 (5 bases). The length of the CDR3 is 14 residues. Germline loops: CDR1 MNHEY, CDR2 SVGAGI. Deletions cut 6 bases from V and 3 bases from J, with 12 bases between. In nucleotides, the CDR3 is TGTGCCAGCAGCCCCGGACTGAACTACAATGAGCAGTTCTTC. Protein product: CASSPGLNYNEQFF.

The chain uses TRBV11-3 and TRBJ2-1; D not resolved. There are 15 residues in the CDR3. V was shortened by 5 bases and J by 0 bases, with 11 bases between the two germline ends. In germline, CDR1 is SGHNT, CDR2 YENEEA. CDR3 amino acids: CASSHLSSSYNEQFF. The CDR3 DNA follows: TGTGCCAGCAGCCATCTCAGTAGCTCCTACAATGAGCAGTTCTTC. Drawing the rest from reference TRBV11-3 and TRBJ2-1, the complete variable domain is EAGVVQSPRYKIIEKKQPVAFWCNPISGHNTLYWYLQNLGQGPELLIRYENEEAVDDSQLPKDRFSAERLKGVDSTLKIQPAELGDSAVYLCASSHLSSSYNEQFFGPGTRLTVL.

The chain is built from TRBV5-4 and TRBJ1-6, with D perhaps matching TRBD1 (5 bases). Deletions cut 2 bases from V and 7 bases from J, with 16 bases between. The CDR3 is 16 amino acids. Germline V gene lookup returns CDR1 SGHNT and CDR2 YYREEE (reference sequence). The CDR3 DNA reads as TGTGCCAGCAGCTTCTGGAGGGGCAGCGAGAATTCACCCCTCCACTTT. Translating it yields CASSFWRGSENSPLHF.

V and J are TRBV19 and TRBJ2-2; TRBD2 is a possible D gene (5 bases). The germline V gene has CDR1 LNHDA and CDR2 SQIVND (reference sequence). CDR3 length: 15 residues. The V end lost 3 bases, the J end lost 0 bases, and 8 bases lay between the germline ends. This CDR3 reads CASSIQAANTGELFF. CDR3 sequence (DNA): TGTGCCAGTAGTATCCAAGCGGCGAACACCGGGGAGCTGTTTTTT.

The chain couples TRBV5-4 to TRBJ1-6; D unresolved. Trimming took off 1 base at V and 5 bases at J, with 4 bases between the two ends. This CDR3 comprises 13 residues. The germline V gene has CDR1 SGHNT and CDR2 YYREEE (reference sequence). The DNA of the CDR3 is TGTGCCAGCAGCTTGTATAATAATTCACCCCTCCACTTT. Protein sequence: CASSLYNNSPLHF.

This chain links TRBV19 with TRBJ1-4, with unresolved D. The CDR3 spans 15 residues. CDR1 is LNHDA, CDR2 SQIVND, per germline (reference sequence). Trimming shortened V by 3 bases and J by 0 bases, and 8 bases separated the two germline ends. The CDR3: CASSMQPATNEKLFF. The CDR3, as DNA: TGTGCCAGTAGTATGCAGCCTGCAACTAATGAAAAACTGTTTTTT.

This chain's CDR3 is CASSVLQGPNYGYTF. CDR3 sequence (DNA): TGCGCCAGCAGCGTATTACAGGGGCCCAACTATGGCTACACCTTC. The chain couples TRBV5-1 to TRBJ1-2; 7 bases align to TRBD1. The CDR3 totals 15 residues. After removal of 4 bases from V and 2 bases from J, the junction contained 8 bases not matched to a gene. From germline, CDR1 is SGHRS and CDR2 YFSETQ.

The genes are TRBV5-1 and TRBJ2-5; D is possibly TRBD2 (8 bases). CDR1 and CDR2 (germline): SGHRS, YFSETQ. V was trimmed by 3 bases and J by 4 bases, leaving 16 bases between them. The CDR3 runs 15 residues. Here the CDR3 DNA reads TGCGCCAGCAGCTCGGGACTAGGGGGCGGAGAGACCCAGTACTTC. Protein product: CASSSGLGGGETQYF.

The V call is TRBV7-2, the J call TRBJ2-5; TRBD2 is a possible D gene (5 bases). CDR1 and CDR2 from the germline V gene are SGHTA and FQGNSA. V was trimmed by 5 bases and J by 5 bases, leaving 15 bases between them. There are 14 residues in the CDR3. CDR3 region: CASSQQVGGETQYF. As DNA, the CDR3 is TGTGCCAGCAGCCAACAAGTCGGCGGGGAGACCCAGTACTTC.

The chain carries TRBV24-1 and TRBJ1-3; D perhaps matches TRBD1 (6 bases). This CDR3 is built from 16 residues. V lost 2 bases, J lost 7 bases, and 17 bases lay in between. The germline V gene has CDR1 KGHDR and CDR2 SFDVKD. The CDR3 coding sequence is TGTGCCACCAGTGATTGGACAGTTGGCAGGCGGAACACCATATATTTT. Translating it yields CATSDWTVGRRNTIYF.

The V call is TRBV19, the J call TRBJ1-6; no reliable D call. In germline, CDR1 is LNHDA, CDR2 SQIVND (reference sequence). This CDR3 region has 16 residues. V gave up 3 bases and J gave up 9 bases, with 18 bases separating them. CDR3 coding DNA: TGTGCCAGTAGTATGTCGGCGAATATGAGAGGTTCACCCCTCCACTTT. Its translation: CASSMSANMRGSPLHF. The whole variable domain, filled in from reference TRBV19 and TRBJ1-6, reads DGGITQSPKYLFRKEGQNVTLSCEQNLNHDAMYWYRQDPGQGLRLIYYSQIVNDFQKGDIAEGYSVSREKKESFPLTVTSAQKNPTAFYLCASSMSANMRGSPLHFGNGTRLTVT.

This clone was detected only once. Here the CDR3 DNA reads TGCGCCAGCAGCTTGGATGTGTCCCAGCCCCAGCATTTT. Protein product: CASSLDVSQPQHF. The chain couples TRBV5-1 to TRBJ1-5, with D unclear. Trimming pared 0 bases from V and 7 bases from J, leaving 8 bases between. CDR3 length: 13 residues. CDR1 and CDR2 (germline): SGHRS, YFSETQ.

CDR3 amino acids: CASSISAGMDEQYF. The CDR3 DNA sequence: TGTGCCAGTAGTATTTCGGCAGGGATGGACGAGCAGTACTTC. This chain connects TRBV19 to TRBJ2-7; weak D call: TRBD1 (5 bases). Germline V CDR1 and CDR2: LNHDA, SQIVND (reference sequence). V was pared by 3 bases and J by 5 bases, with 14 bases between. The CDR3 runs 14 residues.

The chain couples TRBV9 to TRBJ2-5; D possibly matches TRBD1 or TRBD2 (6 bases each). V was clipped by 0 bases and J by 2 bases, with 14 bases between them. CDR1 SGDLS and CDR2 YYNGEE come from the germline V gene. The length of the CDR3 is 16 residues. The CDR3 nucleotides are TGTGCCAGCAGCGTAGTAGGGGGGACCAAGCAAGAGACCCAGTACTTC. Residues: CASSVVGGTKQETQYF.

The V and J genes are TRBV11-3 and TRBJ1-1; weak D call: TRBD1 (6 bases). CDR3 length equals 16 residues. Deletions cut 5 bases from V and 3 bases from J, with 19 bases between. Germline loops: CDR1 SGHNT, CDR2 YENEEA. CDR3 bases: TGTGCCAGCAGCGCAGGGGCTGGGATGGGTGACACTGAAGCTTTCTTT. This translates into CASSAGAGMGDTEAFF.

V usage is TRBV6-6 and J usage is TRBJ2-7; D may be TRBD1 or TRBD2 (6 bases each). The CDR3 sequence is 17 residues long. Per the germline V gene, CDR1 is MNHNY and CDR2 is SVGAGI (reference sequence). V gave up 5 bases and J gave up 2 bases, with 22 bases separating them. The CDR3 reads CASSPTGARGDPYEQYF. CDR3 in DNA: TGTGCCAGCAGTCCCACGGGGGCGAGAGGGGACCCCTACGAGCAGTACTTC.

J is TRBJ1-1 and V is TRBV9, with D possibly being TRBD1 (6 bases). The CDR3 extends over 14 amino acids. Trimming removed 3 bases from V and 1 base from J, with 10 bases in between. Germline CDR1 SGDLS, CDR2 YYNGEE. The CDR3 is CASSEQGTNTEAFF. The CDR3 coding sequence is TGTGCCAGCAGCGAACAGGGAACGAACACTGAAGCTTTCTTT.

The chain couples TRBV9 to TRBJ2-3; TRBD2 aligns across 11 bases. This CDR3 region has 15 residues. Germline assignment: CDR1 SGDLS and CDR2 YYNGEE. The trim removed 5 bases at V and 3 bases at J, leaving 5 bases unmatched. Here the CDR3 reads CASSETSGSTDTQYF. In DNA form, the CDR3 reads TGTGCCAGCAGTGAAACTAGCGGGAGTACAGATACGCAGTATTTT.

The CDR3 sequence: CASRAGNQPQHF. The CDR3 DNA is TGTGCCAGCAGAGCAGGGAATCAGCCCCAGCATTTT. V usage is TRBV7-9 and J usage is TRBJ1-5; tentative D call: TRBD1 (5 bases). The V end lost 6 bases, the J end lost 4 bases, and 7 bases lay between the germline ends. This CDR3 region has 12 residues. CDR1 and CDR2 (germline): SEHNR, FQNEAQ (reference sequence).

The chain carries TRBV9 and TRBJ2-3, with TRBD2 identical over 12 bases. With V trimmed by 4 bases and J by 6 bases, 15 bases remained unmatched. This CDR3 region has 18 residues. The germline CDR1 and CDR2 sequences are SGDLS and YYNGEE. CDR3 bases: TGTGCCAGCAGCCAAGGACTAGCGGGATCCTCTCGGTCGGATACGCAGTATTTT. It codes for CASSQGLAGSSRSDTQYF.

The chain employs TRBV15 and TRBJ2-7; D is ambiguous. This CDR3 is 15 amino acids long. The germline V gene has CDR1 LNHNV and CDR2 YYDKDF (reference sequence). The germline V and J ends were trimmed by 1 base and 4 bases, with 14 bases remaining between them. The CDR3: CATSRVGGPGYEQYF. CDR3 DNA sequence: TGTGCCACCAGCAGAGTTGGCGGACCCGGGTACGAGCAGTACTTC.

The chain is built from TRBV4-1 and TRBJ2-3; 15 bases agree with TRBD2. The CDR3 is made up of 19 amino acids. V shed 2 bases and J 1 base; nucleotides not matched to a gene: 7. CDR1 and CDR2 from the germline V gene are MGHRA and YSYEKL. CDR3 coding DNA: TGCGCCAGCAGCCAAACCGGACTAGCGGGGGGGCCTGGCACAGATACGCAGTATTTT. Translating it yields CASSQTGLAGGPGTDTQYF.